A single sample is the source of the 31 T cell receptor beta chains below, sequenced in a study of blood T cell repertoires in COVID-19. Sequenced by immunoSEQ multiplex PCR; TCRdb stores in-frame clones only, minus some. This sample has some 99,000 clones, with around nine tenths found just once. Material for sequencing was peripheral blood. The receptors come from a human donor with COVID-19, enrolled during active disease. The donor label of this sample is uncertain.

V is TRBV2 and J is TRBJ1-6, with 10 bases identical to TRBD1. Germline loops: CDR1 SNHLY, CDR2 FYNNEI. The CDR3 is 13 residues long. After removal of 8 bases from V and 10 bases from J, the junction contained 5 bases not matched to a gene. CDR3 protein: CASRDRGDSPLHF. In DNA form, the CDR3 reads TGTGCCAGCCGGGACAGGGGTGACTCACCCCTCCACTTT.

The V and J genes are TRBV3-1 (or the pseudogene TRBV3-2) and TRBJ2-3; 11 bases match TRBD2. Per the germline V gene, CDR1 is LGHDT and CDR2 is YNNKEL (reference sequence). The CDR3 spans 16 residues. V was pared by 2 bases and J by 1 base, with 2 bases of the junction left unmatched. This CDR3 is CASSQLGLAGTDTQYF. CDR3 DNA sequence: TGTGCCAGCAGCCAATTGGGACTAGCGGGCACAGATACGCAGTATTTT.

This clone showed up just once. The V call is TRBV5-1, the J call TRBJ2-3, with 9 nucleotides matching TRBD1. The V gene's germline CDR1 is SGHRS and CDR2 YFSETQ. The CDR3 runs to 16 residues. The V segment lost 0 bases and the J segment 0 bases; nucleotides outside the gene matches: 2. The CDR3, as DNA: TGCGCCAGCAGCTTGGTGGGACAGGGAAGCACAGATACGCAGTATTTT. This encodes CASSLVGQGSTDTQYF.

DNA of the CDR3: TGTGCCAGCCCCCCCAGCCGCAGGGAGAACACTGAAGCTTTCTTT. Its protein is CASPPSRRENTEAFF. V gene TRBV2 combines with J gene TRBJ1-1; D may be TRBD1 (5 bases). V was pared by 8 bases and J by 1 base, with 17 bases between. The CDR3 covers 15 residues. Germline CDR1 is SNHLY and CDR2 is FYNNEI.

The chain links TRBV7-3 to TRBJ2-7, with D hard to call. CDR1 and CDR2 from the germline V gene are SGHTA and FQGTGA. The CDR3 is made up of 13 amino acids. Trimming took 0 bases from V and 3 from J, leaving 6 bases between them. The CDR3 DNA is TGTGCCAGCAGCTTAACCCCCCACTACGAGCAGTACTTC. Amino acids: CASSLTPHYEQYF.

The CDR3 bases are TGTGCCAGCAGCTTTGCGGGGACTTATGGCTACACCTTC. Translation gives CASSFAGTYGYTF. The V call is TRBV5-4, the J call TRBJ1-2; D is perhaps TRBD1 (5 bases). The CDR3 extends over 13 amino acids. The germline V gene encodes CDR1 SGHNT and CDR2 YYREEE (reference sequence). Trimming took 2 bases from V and 5 from J, leaving 10 bases between them. Full variable domain (remainder filled in from reference TRBV5-4 and TRBJ1-2): ETGVTQSPTHLIKTRGQQVTLRCSSQSGHNTVSWYQQALGQGPQFIFQYYREEENGRGNFPPRFSGLQFPNYSSELNVNALELDDSALYLCASSFAGTYGYTFGSGTRLTVV.

This chain uses TRBV6-5 with TRBJ1-2; tentative D call: TRBD1 (5 bases). Trimming cost V 2 bases and J 7 bases, with 11 bases left between them. The germline V gene encodes CDR1 MNHEY and CDR2 SVGAGI. This CDR3 has 13 amino acids. The CDR3 region is CASSYGQGGGYTF. CDR3 bases: TGTGCCAGCAGTTACGGCCAGGGAGGTGGCTACACCTTC.

This CDR3 reads CASSQGPTGAPFF. The CDR3 DNA follows: TGCGCCAGCAGCCAAGGCCCAACAGGGGCCCCTTTCTTT. The chain recombines TRBV4-1 with TRBJ1-1; the match to TRBD1 covers 7 bases. The J segment lost 12 bases and the V segment lost 1 base, leaving 8 bases of the junction unmatched. The CDR3 contains 13 residues. Per the germline V gene, CDR1 is MGHRA and CDR2 is YSYEKL.

The rearrangement joins TRBV4-1 to TRBJ2-1; TRBD2 matches 9 bases. Germline CDR1 reads MGHRA; CDR2 reads YSYEKL. Trimming removed 6 bases from V and 5 bases from J; junction bases left unmatched: 8. There are 15 residues in the CDR3. CDR3: CASRRETSGDNEQFF. Written as DNA, the CDR3 is TGCGCCAGCAGACGAGAGACTAGCGGTGACAATGAGCAGTTCTTC.

This clone was recorded a few times. The rearrangement uses TRBV5-1 and TRBJ2-5; perhaps TRBD1 as D (6 bases). Trimming stripped 1 base from V and 4 bases from J, with 8 bases between. CDR3 length: 13 residues. CDR1 is SGHRS, CDR2 YFSETQ, per germline. The CDR3 region is CASSLTGTETQYF. The DNA of the CDR3 is TGCGCCAGCAGCTTGACAGGGACAGAGACCCAGTACTTC.

The V call is TRBV7-9, the J call TRBJ2-1, with 12 positions matching TRBD2. The CDR3 runs to 15 residues. The V gene end was trimmed by 10 bases and the J gene end by 2 bases; junction bases not matched to a gene: 6. From germline, CDR1 is SEHNR and CDR2 FQNEAQ (reference sequence). The CDR3 sequence is CAIRTSGDTYNEQFF. CDR3 in DNA: TGTGCCATCCGGACTAGCGGGGACACCTACAATGAGCAGTTCTTC.

Only one count was recorded for this clone. The chain uses TRBV11-2 and TRBJ1-5, with D possibly TRBD1 on 5 matching bases. V was pared by 0 bases and J by 6 bases, with 9 bases between. This CDR3 has 14 residues. The germline V gene encodes CDR1 SGHAT and CDR2 FQNNGV. CDR3 in amino acids: CASSLDRDSQPQHF. CDR3 sequence (DNA): TGTGCCAGCAGCTTAGACAGGGATAGTCAGCCCCAGCATTTT.

V usage is TRBV21-1 and J usage is TRBJ1-1; the table names TRBD1, a call not compared with the DNA. TRBV21-1 is a known pseudogene. The CDR3 is made up of 15 amino acids. The CDR3 DNA reads as TGTGCCAGCAGCAAACCGGGACAGGGAAGTAATGAAGCTTTCTTT. This encodes CASSKPGQGSNEAFF.

This chain uses TRBV7-2 with TRBJ1-5, with 7 positions matching TRBD1. Germline V gene sequence: CDR1 SGHTA, CDR2 FQGNSA. Trimming cost V 5 bases and J 3 bases; bases outside gene matches: 4. The CDR3 covers 14 residues. The CDR3 protein is CASSRTGLNQPQHF. The CDR3 DNA reads TGTGCCAGCAGCCGGACAGGCCTCAATCAGCCCCAGCATTTT.

This clone was observed once. CDR3 loop: CSAPDRARQYF. The CDR3 region has the DNA TGCAGTGCACCTGACAGGGCCAGGCAGTACTTC. The J gene is TRBJ2-7, the V gene TRBV20-1; 7 bases map to TRBD1. V was pared by 6 bases and J by 9 bases, with 8 bases of the junction left unmatched. CDR3 length equals 11 residues. In germline, CDR1 is DFQATT, CDR2 SNEGSKA (reference sequence).

The chain has TRBV4-1 and TRBJ2-7; D unresolved. Deletions cut 3 bases from V and 3 bases from J, with 12 bases between. The germline CDR1 and CDR2 sequences are MGHRA and YSYEKL. The CDR3 spans 14 residues. The DNA for the CDR3 is TGCGCCAGCAGCCAGGCCAGTGCCGACTACGAGCAGTACTTC. Amino acid sequence: CASSQASADYEQYF.

This clone was detected only once. The chain employs TRBV11-2 and TRBJ2-7, with a possible D match to TRBD1 (5 bases). V lost 0 bases and J 1 base, leaving 13 bases between the germline ends. This CDR3 has 16 residues. Germline V lookup: CDR1 SGHAT, CDR2 FQNNGV. The CDR3 sequence is CASSLDTGITSYEQYF. CDR3 sequence (DNA): TGTGCCAGCAGCTTAGACACAGGTATAACTTCCTACGAGCAGTACTTC.

This chain uses TRBV18 with TRBJ2-4; possibly TRBD2 for D (6 bases). Looked up from germline, CDR1 is KGHSH and CDR2 is LQKENI. The CDR3 consists of 18 residues. Trimming took 0 bases from V and 3 from J, leaving 18 bases between them. This chain's CDR3 is CASSPPAGTGFGKNIQYF. CDR3 sequence (DNA): TGTGCCAGCTCACCACCGGCAGGGACTGGCTTCGGCAAAAACATTCAGTACTTC. Full variable domain (outside the CDR3, taken from reference TRBV18 and TRBJ2-4): NAGVMQNPRHLVRRRGQEARLRCSPMKGHSHVYWYRQLPEEGLKFMVYLQKENIIDESGMPKERFSAEFPKEGPSILRIQQVVRGDSAAYFCASSPPAGTGFGKNIQYFGAGTRLSVL.

The chain couples TRBV4-1 to TRBJ2-3, with 12 bases aligning to TRBD2. Germline V CDR1 and CDR2: MGHRA, YSYEKL. V lost 4 bases, J lost 2 bases, and 4 bases stayed unmatched. The length of the CDR3 is 16 residues. The DNA for the CDR3 is TGCGCCAGCAGCCCCCGACTAGCGGGGGACACAGATACGCAGTATTTT. This translates into CASSPRLAGDTDTQYF.

The chain is built from TRBV7-9 and TRBJ1-1, with D uncertain. CDR1 is SEHNR, CDR2 FQNEAQ, per germline (reference sequence). The V end was cut by 5 bases, the J end by 4 bases, with 14 bases between. The CDR3 consists of 14 residues. The CDR3: CASSTLTSSTEAFF. The CDR3 coding sequence is TGTGCCAGCAGCACATTGACAAGCAGCACTGAAGCTTTCTTT. Using reference TRBV7-9 and TRBJ1-1 for the parts outside the CDR3, the full variable domain is DTGVSQNPRHKITKRGQNVTFRCDPISEHNRLYWYRQTLGQGPEFLTYFQNEAQLEKSRLLSDRFSAERPKGSFSTLEIQRTEQGDSAMYLCASSTLTSSTEAFFGQGTRLTVV.

The chain links TRBV5-5 to TRBJ1-5; TRBD1 might be the D (5 bases). V shed 0 bases and J shed 7 bases, with 11 bases lying between them. Germline V gene lookup returns CDR1 SGHKS and CDR2 YYEKEE (reference sequence). The CDR3 runs to 14 residues. The CDR3 coding sequence is TGTGCCAGCAGCTTGGAGGGGCAGGAGCAGCCCCAGCATTTT. This encodes CASSLEGQEQPQHF.

This clone was detected once. This chain links TRBV5-1 with TRBJ2-3, with TRBD2 matching over 10 bases. Germline V lookup: CDR1 SGHRS, CDR2 YFSETQ. CDR3 size: 15 residues. V shed 0 bases, J shed 6 bases, and the junction held 4 bases outside the gene matches. Here the CDR3 reads CASSLALAGGDTQYF. In DNA form, the CDR3 reads TGCGCCAGCAGCTTGGCCTTAGCGGGAGGCGATACGCAGTATTTT.

The gene calls are TRBV5-8 and TRBJ1-4; 7 bases agree with TRBD1. This CDR3 comprises 13 residues. Trimming removed 10 bases from V and 3 bases from J; junction bases left unmatched: 6. The V gene's germline CDR1 is SGHTS and CDR2 YDEGEE. Here the CDR3 reads CALGGTANEKLFF. CDR3 sequence (DNA): TGTGCCTTGGGTGGGACAGCTAATGAAAAACTGTTTTTT.

V gene TRBV15 combines with J gene TRBJ1-1; D remains unclear. Per the germline V gene, CDR1 is LNHNV and CDR2 is YYDKDF (reference sequence). CDR3 length equals 15 residues. The V end was cut by 0 bases, the J end by 1 base, with 9 bases between. CDR3 in amino acids: CATSRDKRQNTEAFF. CDR3 in DNA: TGTGCCACCAGCAGAGATAAGAGACAGAACACTGAAGCTTTCTTT.

The chain combines TRBV13 with TRBJ2-5, with 11 bases identical to TRBD2. Unmatched junction bases numbered 9, after V lost 4 bases and J lost 2 bases. The germline gives CDR1 PRHDT, CDR2 FYEKMQ (reference sequence). CDR3 size: 17 residues. CDR3 nucleotide sequence: TGTGCCAGCAGCTCCCCGGGAATAGCGGGGGGGCAAGAGACCCAGTACTTC. It codes for CASSSPGIAGGQETQYF.

The gene calls are TRBV18 and TRBJ1-1; D is undetermined. Trimming stripped 5 bases from V and 1 base from J, with 11 bases between. CDR1 is KGHSH and CDR2 is LQKENI in the germline V gene. The CDR3 sequence is 14 residues long. The CDR3 loop reads CASSAGISNTEAFF. The CDR3 region has the DNA TGTGCCAGCTCAGCAGGTATATCGAACACTGAAGCTTTCTTT.

The chain uses TRBV6-5 and TRBJ2-5, with TRBD2 matching 7 bases. This CDR3 has 15 residues. The germline gives CDR1 MNHEY, CDR2 SVGAGI. The J segment lost 2 bases and the V segment lost 2 bases, leaving 5 bases of the junction unmatched. Here the CDR3 reads CASSYVLGLQETQYF. CDR3 nucleotide sequence: TGTGCCAGCAGTTACGTCCTGGGACTACAAGAGACCCAGTACTTC.

V gene TRBV11-2 combines with J gene TRBJ1-2; D not certain. This CDR3 spans 14 amino acids. Germline assignment: CDR1 SGHAT and CDR2 FQNNGV. Trimming removed 4 bases at V and 4 bases at J, with 13 bases between. DNA for the CDR3: TGTGCCAGCAGCTCAGACCTAGGGAGCTATGGCTACACCTTC. Its translation: CASSSDLGSYGYTF.

This clone was counted between two and nine times. V usage is TRBV5-1 and J usage is TRBJ1-1; D gene uncertain. Germline loops: CDR1 SGHRS, CDR2 YFSETQ. V lost 1 base to trimming and J lost 1 base, with 14 bases between them. There are 16 residues in the CDR3. The CDR3 DNA reads as TGCGCCAGCAGCTTGTCACAGACGGCAGGGAACACTGAAGCTTTCTTT. Protein product: CASSLSQTAGNTEAFF.

The genes are TRBV5-1 and TRBJ1-2; no definite D call. The V gene lost 0 bases and the J gene lost 4 bases, with 13 bases spanning the gap. Germline CDR1 reads SGHRS; CDR2 reads YFSETQ. The CDR3 is made up of 15 amino acids. Here the CDR3 DNA reads TGCGCCAGCAGCTTGGATTCGGAGTCCTCCTATGGCTACACCTTC. This encodes CASSLDSESSYGYTF.

This clone has a single count. CDR3 loop: CASRPRTSGRETQYF. As DNA, the CDR3 is TGCGCCAGCAGACCCCGGACTAGCGGGAGGGAGACCCAGTACTTC. The chain is built from TRBV5-1 and TRBJ2-5; 14 bases line up with TRBD2. The length of the CDR3 is 15 residues. Germline CDR1 SGHRS, CDR2 YFSETQ. The junction had 5 bases not matched to a gene; V was cut back by 5 bases and J by 5 bases.